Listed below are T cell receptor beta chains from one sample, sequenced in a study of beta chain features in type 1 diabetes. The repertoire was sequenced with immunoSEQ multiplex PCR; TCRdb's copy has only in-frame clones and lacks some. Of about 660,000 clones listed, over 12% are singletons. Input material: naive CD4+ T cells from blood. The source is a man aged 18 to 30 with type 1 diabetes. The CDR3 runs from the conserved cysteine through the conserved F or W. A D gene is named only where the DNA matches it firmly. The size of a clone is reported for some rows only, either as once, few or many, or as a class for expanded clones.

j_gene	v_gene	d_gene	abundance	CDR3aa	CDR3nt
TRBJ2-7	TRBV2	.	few	CASSREKGYEQYF	TGTGCCAGCAGCCGGGAAAAGGGCTACGAGCAGTACTTC
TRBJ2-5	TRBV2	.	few	CASRLVIRVVGVPQYF	TGTGCCAGCAGGCTGGTTATACGGGTGGTTGGAGTGCCCCAGTACTTC
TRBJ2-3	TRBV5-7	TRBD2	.	CATGRVVADTQYF	TGTGCCACCGGGAGGGTAGTCGCAGATACGCAGTATTTT
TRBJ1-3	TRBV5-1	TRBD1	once	CASSLQGQGGNTIYF	TGCGCCAGCAGCTTACAGGGACAGGGGGGAAACACCATATATTTT
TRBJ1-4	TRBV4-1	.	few	CASSVGQGNEKLFF	TGCGCCAGCAGCGTGGGGCAGGGAAATGAAAAACTGTTTTTT
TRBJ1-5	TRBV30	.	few	CAWSVTGVDQPQHF	TGTGCCTGGAGTGTAACGGGGGTGGACCAGCCCCAGCATTTT
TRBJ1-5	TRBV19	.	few	CASRRASNQPQHF	TGTGCCAGTAGGAGGGCAAGCAATCAGCCCCAGCATTTT
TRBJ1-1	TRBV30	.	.	CASTRGTEAFF	TGTGCCTCAACCCGGGGAACTGAAGCTTTCTTT
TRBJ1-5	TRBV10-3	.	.	CAISAGTNQPQHF	TGTGCCATCAGTGCGGGGACAAATCAGCCCCAGCATTTT
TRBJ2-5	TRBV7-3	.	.	CASSSGTHTQETQYF	TGTGCCAGCAGCTCCGGGACTCACACTCAAGAGACCCAGTACTTC
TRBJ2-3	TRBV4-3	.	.	CASSQGGFGDTQYF	TGCGCCAGCAGCCAGGGCGGATTTGGAGATACGCAGTATTTT
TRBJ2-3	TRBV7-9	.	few	CASSPRRGFGTDTQYF	TGTGCCAGCAGCCCAAGACGGGGTTTCGGCACAGATACGCAGTATTTT
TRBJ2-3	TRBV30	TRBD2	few	CAGMGLAGPGDTQYF	TGTGCCGGCATGGGGCTAGCGGGGCCGGGGGATACGCAGTATTTT
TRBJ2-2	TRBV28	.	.	CASSPPSTGELFF	TGTGCCAGCAGTCCCCCCTCCACCGGGGAGCTGTTTTTT
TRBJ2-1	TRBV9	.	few	CASSVGPSEINNEQFF	TGTGCCAGCAGCGTAGGGCCTAGCGAGATTAACAATGAGCAGTTCTTC
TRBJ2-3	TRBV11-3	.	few	CASSLDRAPDTQYF	TGTGCCAGCAGCTTAGACAGGGCCCCAGATACGCAGTATTTT
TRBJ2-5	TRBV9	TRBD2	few	CASSAGDSGTSGRAQYF	TGTGCCAGCAGCGCCGGCGATTCCGGGACTAGCGGGAGGGCCCAGTACTTC
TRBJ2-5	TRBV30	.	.	CAWSADSQETQYF	TGTGCCTGGAGTGCGGACAGCCAAGAGACCCAGTACTTC
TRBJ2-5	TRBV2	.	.	CASSAQGSEETQYF	TGTGCCAGCAGCGCACAGGGCAGTGAAGAGACCCAGTACTTC
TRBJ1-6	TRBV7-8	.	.	CASSLTGDNSYNSPLHF	TGTGCCAGCAGCTTAACAGGAGACAACTCCTATAATTCACCCCTCCACTTT
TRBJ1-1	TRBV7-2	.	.	CASSLGGGLNTEAFF	TGTGCCAGCAGCTTAGGCGGCGGCCTGAACACTGAAGCTTTCTTT
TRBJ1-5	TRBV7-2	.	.	CASSLVWSGDQPQHF	TGTGCCAGCAGCTTAGTCTGGTCGGGGGATCAGCCCCAGCATTTT
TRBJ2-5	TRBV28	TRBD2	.	CASSTLEVAGGGGFETQYF	TGTGCCAGCAGTACCCTCGAAGTAGCGGGAGGCGGTGGGTTTGAGACCCAGTACTTC
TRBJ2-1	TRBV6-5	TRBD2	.	CASTRTGLGFNEQFF	TGTGCCAGCACTCGCACGGGACTAGGCTTCAATGAGCAGTTCTTC
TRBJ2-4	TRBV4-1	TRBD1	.	CASSQDRGQGAAKNIQYF	TGCGCCAGCAGCCAAGATCGAGGGCAGGGGGCTGCCAAAAACATTCAGTACTTC
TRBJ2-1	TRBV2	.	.	CASSPGLLSSYNEQFF	TGTGCCAGCAGCCCGGGACTTCTGAGCTCCTACAATGAGCAGTTCTTC
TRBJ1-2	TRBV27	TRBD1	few	CASSLDRGGIYGYTF	TGTGCCAGCAGTCTGGACAGGGGAGGAATCTATGGCTACACCTTC
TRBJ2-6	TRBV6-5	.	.	CASVKSGANVLTF	TGTGCCAGCGTAAAATCTGGGGCCAACGTCCTGACTTTC
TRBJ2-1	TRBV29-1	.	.	CSVGKQSSYNEQFF	TGCAGCGTTGGAAAACAGAGCTCCTACAATGAGCAGTTCTTC
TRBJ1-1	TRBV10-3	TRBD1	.	CAISEPGQGRATFF	TGTGCCATCAGTGAGCCGGGACAGGGGAGAGCAACTTTCTTT
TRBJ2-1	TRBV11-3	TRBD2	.	CASSLDRLAAPYEQFF	TGTGCCAGCAGCTTAGATCGGCTAGCGGCGCCATATGAGCAGTTCTTC
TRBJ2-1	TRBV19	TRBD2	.	CASRQAGATYNEQFF	TGTGCCAGTAGACAAGCGGGAGCCACCTACAATGAGCAGTTCTTC
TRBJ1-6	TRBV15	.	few	CATSRGGGNSPLHF	TGTGCCACCAGCAGGGGGGGCGGTAATTCACCCCTCCACTTT
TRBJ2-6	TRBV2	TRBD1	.	CASSLRDRDYAGANVLTF	TGTGCCAGCAGTCTCCGGGACAGGGACTATGCTGGGGCCAACGTCCTGACTTTC
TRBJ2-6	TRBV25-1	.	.	CASIGTYGANVLTF	TGTGCCAGCATCGGGACTTACGGGGCCAACGTCCTGACTTTC
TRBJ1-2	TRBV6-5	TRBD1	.	CASSDREGYTF	TGTGCCAGCAGCGACAGGGAAGGCTACACCTTC
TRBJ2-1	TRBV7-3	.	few	CASSLTADRNEQFF	TGTGCCAGCAGCTTAACGGCAGATCGGAATGAGCAGTTCTTC
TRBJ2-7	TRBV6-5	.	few	CASSYSSGSEQYF	TGTGCCAGCAGTTACTCCTCGGGTTCCGAGCAGTACTTC
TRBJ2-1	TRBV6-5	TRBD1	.	CASSRGQGEYEQFF	TGTGCCAGCAGTAGGGGACAGGGGGAGTATGAGCAGTTCTTC
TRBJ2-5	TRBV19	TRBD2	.	CASSVTGLAEETQYF	TGTGCCAGTAGTGTGACGGGACTAGCGGAAGAGACCCAGTACTTC
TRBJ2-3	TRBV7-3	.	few	CASSSGRDSLTDTQYF	TGTGCCAGCAGCTCCGGCCGGGACTCACTCACAGATACGCAGTATTTT
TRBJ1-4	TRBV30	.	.	CAWTPGWDTTNEKLFF	TGTGCCTGGACTCCCGGTTGGGACACAACTAATGAAAAACTGTTTTTT
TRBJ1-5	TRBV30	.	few	CAWRQNFNQPQHF	TGTGCCTGGAGACAGAATTTCAATCAGCCCCAGCATTTT
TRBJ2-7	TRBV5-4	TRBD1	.	CASSVGQDYEQYF	TGTGCCAGCAGCGTGGGACAGGACTACGAGCAGTACTTC
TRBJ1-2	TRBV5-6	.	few	CASSQTGLNYGYTF	TGTGCCAGCAGCCAGACAGGTTTGAACTATGGCTACACCTTC
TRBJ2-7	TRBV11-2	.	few	CASSPAAYEQYF	TGTGCCAGCAGCCCAGCCGCATACGAGCAGTACTTC
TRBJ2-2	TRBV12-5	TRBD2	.	CASGLVARGLAGGTNTGELFF	TGTGCTAGTGGTTTGGTCGCGAGGGGACTAGCGGGAGGGACGAACACCGGGGAGCTGTTTTTT
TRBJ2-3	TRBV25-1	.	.	CASSEKRAADTQYF	TGTGCCAGCAGTGAAAAGCGGGCAGCAGATACGCAGTATTTT
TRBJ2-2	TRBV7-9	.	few	CASTRAGELFF	TGTGCCAGCACCCGAGCCGGGGAGCTGTTTTTT
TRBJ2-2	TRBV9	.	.	CASSVLGQKNTGELFF	TGTGCCAGCAGCGTACTCGGACAGAAGAACACCGGGGAGCTGTTTTTT
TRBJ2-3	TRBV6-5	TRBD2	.	CASSYGTSGSTDTQYF	TGTGCCAGCAGTTACGGGACTAGCGGGAGCACAGATACGCAGTATTTT
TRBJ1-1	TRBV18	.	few	CASSPGQGVVEAFF	TGTGCCAGCTCACCAGGGCAGGGAGTGGTTGAAGCTTTCTTT
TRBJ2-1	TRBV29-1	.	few	CSVNHLEQFF	TGCAGCGTCAATCACCTTGAGCAGTTCTTC
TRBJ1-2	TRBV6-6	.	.	CASTPDSYGYTF	TGTGCCAGCACCCCGGACAGCTATGGCTACACCTTC
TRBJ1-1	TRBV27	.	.	CASSLGTTRIAEAFF	TGTGCCAGCAGTTTAGGGACGACCAGGATCGCTGAAGCTTTCTTT
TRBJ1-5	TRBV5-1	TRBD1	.	CASSWGQGAGNQPQHF	TGCGCCAGCAGCTGGGGACAGGGGGCGGGAAATCAGCCCCAGCATTTT
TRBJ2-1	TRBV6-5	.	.	CASSYWWRAGNEQFF	TGTGCCAGCAGTTACTGGTGGCGGGCGGGGAATGAGCAGTTCTTC
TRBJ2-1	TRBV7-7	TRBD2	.	CASSLGTSSYNEQFF	TGTGCTAGCAGCTTAGGGACTAGCTCCTACAATGAGCAGTTCTTC
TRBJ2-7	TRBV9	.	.	CASSVAVHSYEQYF	TGTGCCAGCAGCGTAGCAGTTCACTCCTACGAGCAGTACTTC
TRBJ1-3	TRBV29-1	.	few	CSVLRGDSGNTIYF	TGCAGCGTACTTAGAGGGGACTCTGGAAACACCATATATTTT